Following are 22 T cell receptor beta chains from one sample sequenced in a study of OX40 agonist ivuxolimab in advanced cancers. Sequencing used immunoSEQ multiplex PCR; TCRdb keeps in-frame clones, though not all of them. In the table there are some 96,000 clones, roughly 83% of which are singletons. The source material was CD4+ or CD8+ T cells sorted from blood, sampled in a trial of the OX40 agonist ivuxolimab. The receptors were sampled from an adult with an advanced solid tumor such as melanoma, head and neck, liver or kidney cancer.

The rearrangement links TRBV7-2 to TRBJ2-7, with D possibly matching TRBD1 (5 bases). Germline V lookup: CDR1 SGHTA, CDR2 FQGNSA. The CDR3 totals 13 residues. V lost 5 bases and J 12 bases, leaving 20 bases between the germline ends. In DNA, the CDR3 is TGTGCCAGCAGCGTTAGACAGACCGAGTCCCCGTACTTC. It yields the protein CASSVRQTESPYF.

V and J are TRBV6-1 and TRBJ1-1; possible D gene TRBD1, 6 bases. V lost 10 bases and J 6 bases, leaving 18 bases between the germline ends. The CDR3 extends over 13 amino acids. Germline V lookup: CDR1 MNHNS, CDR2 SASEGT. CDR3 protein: CATGGGLWSEAFF. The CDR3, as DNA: TGTGCCACCGGGGGGGGGCTATGGTCTGAAGCTTTCTTT.

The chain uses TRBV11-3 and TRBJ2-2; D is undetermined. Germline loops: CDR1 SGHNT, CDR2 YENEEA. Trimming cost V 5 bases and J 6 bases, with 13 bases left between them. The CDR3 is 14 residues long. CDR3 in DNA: TGTGCCAGCAGCCCCACGGCCCGCTCCGGGGAGCTGTTTTTT. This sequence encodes CASSPTARSGELFF. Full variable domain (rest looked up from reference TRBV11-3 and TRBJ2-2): EAGVVQSPRYKIIEKKQPVAFWCNPISGHNTLYWYLQNLGQGPELLIRYENEEAVDDSQLPKDRFSAERLKGVDSTLKIQPAELGDSAVYLCASSPTARSGELFFGEGSRLTVL.

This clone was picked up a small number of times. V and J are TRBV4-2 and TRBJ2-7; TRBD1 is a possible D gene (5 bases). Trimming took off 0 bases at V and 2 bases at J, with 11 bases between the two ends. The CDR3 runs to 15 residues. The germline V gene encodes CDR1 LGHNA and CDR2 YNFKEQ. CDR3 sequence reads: CASSQDPGQTYEQYF. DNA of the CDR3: TGTGCCAGCAGCCAAGATCCCGGACAAACCTACGAGCAGTACTTC.

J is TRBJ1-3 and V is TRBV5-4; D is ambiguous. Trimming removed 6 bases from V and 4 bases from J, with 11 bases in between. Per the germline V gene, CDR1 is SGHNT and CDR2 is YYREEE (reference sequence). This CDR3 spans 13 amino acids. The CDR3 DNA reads TGTGCCAGCACGGGCCCGATCGGAAACACCATATATTTT. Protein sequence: CASTGPIGNTIYF. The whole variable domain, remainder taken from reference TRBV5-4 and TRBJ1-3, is ETGVTQSPTHLIKTRGQQVTLRCSSQSGHNTVSWYQQALGQGPQFIFQYYREEENGRGNFPPRFSGLQFPNYSSELNVNALELDDSALYLCASTGPIGNTIYFGEGSWLTVV.

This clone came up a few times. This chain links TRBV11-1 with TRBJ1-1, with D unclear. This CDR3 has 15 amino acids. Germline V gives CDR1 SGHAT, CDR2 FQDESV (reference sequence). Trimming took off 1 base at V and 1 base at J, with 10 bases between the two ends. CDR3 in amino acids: CASSLDRAPNTEAFF. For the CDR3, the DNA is TGTGCCAGCAGCTTAGATCGGGCGCCGAACACTGAAGCTTTCTTT.

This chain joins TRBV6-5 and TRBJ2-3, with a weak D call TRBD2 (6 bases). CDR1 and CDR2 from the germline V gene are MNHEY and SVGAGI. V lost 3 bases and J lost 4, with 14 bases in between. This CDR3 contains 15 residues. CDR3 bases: TGTGCCAGCAGTTATGGTGGGAGGAATGCAGATACGCAGTATTTT. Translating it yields CASSYGGRNADTQYF.

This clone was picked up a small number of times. The CDR3 loop reads CASRLSRPSTDTQYF. CDR3 bases: TGTGCCAGCAGATTGAGCAGACCTAGCACAGATACGCAGTATTTT. The V and J genes are TRBV27 and TRBJ2-3; no definite D call. The CDR3 runs to 15 residues. The V end lost 6 bases, the J end lost 0 bases, and 13 bases lay between the germline ends. Germline assignment: CDR1 MNHEY and CDR2 SMNVEV (reference sequence).

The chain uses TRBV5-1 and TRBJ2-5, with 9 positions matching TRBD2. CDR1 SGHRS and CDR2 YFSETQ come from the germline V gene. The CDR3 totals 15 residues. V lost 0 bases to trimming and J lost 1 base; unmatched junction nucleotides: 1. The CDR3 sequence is CASSLVSGGQETQYF. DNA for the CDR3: TGCGCCAGCAGCTTGGTTAGCGGGGGCCAAGAGACCCAGTACTTC.

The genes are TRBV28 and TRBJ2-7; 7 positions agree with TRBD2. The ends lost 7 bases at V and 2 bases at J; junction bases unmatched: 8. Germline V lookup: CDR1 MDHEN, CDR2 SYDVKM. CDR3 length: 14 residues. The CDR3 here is CASTPGGRAYEQYF. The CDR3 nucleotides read TGTGCCAGCACCCCGGGCGGGAGAGCCTACGAGCAGTACTTC.

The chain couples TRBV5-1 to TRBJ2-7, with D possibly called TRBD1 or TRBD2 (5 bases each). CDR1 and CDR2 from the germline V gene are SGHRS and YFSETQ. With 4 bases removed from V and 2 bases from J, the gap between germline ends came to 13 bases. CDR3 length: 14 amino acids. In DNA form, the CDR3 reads TGCGCCAGCAGCAAAGGGACGGAAGCCTACGAGCAGTACTTC. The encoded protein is CASSKGTEAYEQYF.

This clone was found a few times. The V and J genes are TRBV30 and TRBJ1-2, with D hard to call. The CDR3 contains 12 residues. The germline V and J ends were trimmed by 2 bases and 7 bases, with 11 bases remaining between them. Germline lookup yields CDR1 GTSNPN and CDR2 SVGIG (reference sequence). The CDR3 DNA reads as TGTGCCTGGAGTCTTTCCTCGCTTGGCTACACCTTC. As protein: CAWSLSSLGYTF.

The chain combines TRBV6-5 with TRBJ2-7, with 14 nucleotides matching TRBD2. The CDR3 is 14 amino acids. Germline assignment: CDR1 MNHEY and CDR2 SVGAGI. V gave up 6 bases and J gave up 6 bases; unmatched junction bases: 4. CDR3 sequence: CASRGTSGSFEQYF. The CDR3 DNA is TGTGCCAGCAGGGGGACTAGCGGGAGTTTCGAGCAGTACTTC.

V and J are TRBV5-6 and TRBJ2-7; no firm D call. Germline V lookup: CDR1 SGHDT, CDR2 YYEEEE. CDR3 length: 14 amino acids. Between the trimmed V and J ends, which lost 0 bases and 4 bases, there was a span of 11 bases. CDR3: CASSLVFGPYEQYF. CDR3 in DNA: TGTGCCAGCAGCTTGGTTTTTGGACCTTACGAGCAGTACTTC.

CDR3 nucleotides: TGTGCCAGTACAGCGGGCGGTTCCTACGAGCAGTACTTC. Amino acids: CASTAGGSYEQYF. The gene calls are TRBV28 and TRBJ2-7, with D perhaps matching TRBD2 (6 bases). The CDR3 totals 13 residues. V was pared by 9 bases and J by 1 base, with 13 bases between. From germline, CDR1 is MDHEN and CDR2 SYDVKM.

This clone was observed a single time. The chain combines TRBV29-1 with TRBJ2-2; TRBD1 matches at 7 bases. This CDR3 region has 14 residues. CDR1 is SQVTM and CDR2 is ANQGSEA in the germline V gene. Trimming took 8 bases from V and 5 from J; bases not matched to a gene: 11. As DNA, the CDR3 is TGCAGCACTCGGGACAGTGGAAAAACCGGGGAGCTGTTTTTT. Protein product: CSTRDSGKTGELFF.

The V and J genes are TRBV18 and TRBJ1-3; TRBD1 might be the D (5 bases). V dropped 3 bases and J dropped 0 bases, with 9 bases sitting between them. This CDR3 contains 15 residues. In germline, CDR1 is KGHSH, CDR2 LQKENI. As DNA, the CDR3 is TGTGCCAGCTCACCTGGGGCCGGCTCTGGAAACACCATATATTTT. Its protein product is CASSPGAGSGNTIYF.

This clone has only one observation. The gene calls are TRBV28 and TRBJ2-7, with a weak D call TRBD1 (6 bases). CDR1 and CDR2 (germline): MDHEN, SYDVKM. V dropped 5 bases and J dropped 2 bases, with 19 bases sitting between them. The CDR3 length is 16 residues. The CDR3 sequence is CASSPYSVGTPYEQYF. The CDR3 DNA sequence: TGTGCCAGCAGTCCTTACAGCGTAGGGACACCCTACGAGCAGTACTTC.

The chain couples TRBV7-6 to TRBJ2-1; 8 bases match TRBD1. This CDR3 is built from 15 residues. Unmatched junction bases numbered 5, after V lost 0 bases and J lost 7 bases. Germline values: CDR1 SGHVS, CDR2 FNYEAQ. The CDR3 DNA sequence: TGTGCCAGCAGCTTAGCCAGGACAGGGTGGAATGAGCAGTTCTTC. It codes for CASSLARTGWNEQFF. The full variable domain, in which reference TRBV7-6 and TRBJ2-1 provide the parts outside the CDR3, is GAGVSQSPRYKVTKRGQDVALRCDPISGHVSLYWYRQALGQGPEFLTYFNYEAQQDKSGLPNDRFSAERPEGSISTLTIQRTEQRDSAMYRCASSLARTGWNEQFFGPGTRLTVL.

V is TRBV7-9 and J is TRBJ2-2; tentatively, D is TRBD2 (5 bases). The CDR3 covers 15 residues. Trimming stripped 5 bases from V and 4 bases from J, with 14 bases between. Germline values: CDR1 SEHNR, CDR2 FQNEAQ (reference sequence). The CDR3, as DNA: TGTGCCAGCAGCCTCTGGAGAGGGCTCACCGGGGAGCTGTTTTTT. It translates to CASSLWRGLTGELFF.

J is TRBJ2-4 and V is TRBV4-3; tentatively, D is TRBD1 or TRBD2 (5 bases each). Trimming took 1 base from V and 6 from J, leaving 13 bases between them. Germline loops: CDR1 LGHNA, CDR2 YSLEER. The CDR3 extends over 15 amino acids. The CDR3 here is CASSQVLGARNIQYF. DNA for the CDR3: TGCGCCAGCAGCCAAGTCCTCGGGGCGCGAAACATTCAGTACTTC.

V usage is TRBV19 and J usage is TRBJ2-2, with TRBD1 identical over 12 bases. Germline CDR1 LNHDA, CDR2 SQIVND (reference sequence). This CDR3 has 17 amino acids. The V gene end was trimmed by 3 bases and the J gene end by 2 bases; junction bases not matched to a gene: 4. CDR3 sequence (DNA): TGTGCCAGTAGTATGAGGGGACAGGGGGCTAACACCGGGGAGCTGTTTTTT. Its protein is CASSMRGQGANTGELFF. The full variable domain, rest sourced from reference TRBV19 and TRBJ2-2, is DGGITQSPKYLFRKEGQNVTLSCEQNLNHDAMYWYRQDPGQGLRLIYYSQIVNDFQKGDIAEGYSVSREKKESFPLTVTSAQKNPTAFYLCASSMRGQGANTGELFFGEGSRLTVL.